This TCR beta chain was recovered during a study of T cell responses to AZD1222 COVID-19 vaccine. The study's findings and limits: When two AZD1222 doses had been given, Spike-specific TCR breadth and depth rose. Scientists sampled the repertoires only once the peak T cell response had passed.

Produced via immunoSEQ multiplex PCR; TCRdb's table is partial and in-frame only. The table records roughly 100,000 clones, roughly nine tenths of them present only once. Notes on this clone: Antigen specificity is unknown.

CDR3 size: 14 residues. Germline V gene lookup returns CDR1 MNHEY and CDR2 SVGAGI. Trimming removed 8 bases from V and 9 bases from J; junction bases left unmatched: 8. The V call is TRBV6-5, the J call TRBJ2-1, with 12 bases lining up with TRBD1. The sequencing used peripheral blood, collected 28 days after the second AZD1222 dose. The sequence derives from an adult who received the AZD1222 COVID-19 vaccine. The CDR3: CASAGTGGFGEQFF. In nucleotides, the CDR3 is TGTGCCAGCGCAGGGACAGGGGGCTTTGGTGAGCAGTTCTTC.